The rows below give T cell receptor beta chains drawn from one sample of a study of glioma-infiltrating T cells. TCRdb ran MiXCR on the multiplex PCR reads and lists one entry per CDR3 protein. The sample shows about 3,400 distinct CDR3 sequences, approximately 15% of them seen only once. Sequenced material: glioma tissue, nonneoplastic brain tissue, or PBMCs (not recorded which). The receptors derive from a human donor with low-grade glioma or glioblastoma, undergoing nonglioma brain surgery, or in good health (not recorded which). The CDR3 runs from the conserved cysteine through the conserved F or W. A D gene is named only where the DNA matches it firmly. Only some rows state a clone size, as once, few, many or a class for expanded clones.

>medium-sized|TRBJ2-2|NA|TRBV6-1
CASRFPVGELFF
TGTGCCAGCAGGTTCCCGGTTGGGGAGCTGTTTTTT
>NA|TRBJ2-5|TRBD2|TRBV12-3/TRBV12-4
CASSWGTSQETQYF
TGTGCCAGCAGTTGGGGGACTAGCCAAGAGACCCAGTACTTC
>many|TRBJ1-3|TRBD1|TRBV20-1
CSARPPGQSFPFSGNTIYF
TGCAGTGCTAGACCGCCGGGACAGAGTTTTCCTTTCTCTGGAAACACCATATATTTT
>large|TRBJ2-3|TRBD2|TRBV6-1
CASSEVVAGPLADTQYF
TGTGCCAGCAGTGAAGTTGTAGCGGGGCCCCTCGCAGATACGCAGTATTTT
>NA|TRBJ2-5|TRBD1|TRBV5-6
CASSPLGQGQETQYF
TGTGCCAGCAGCCCGTTGGGACAGGGGCAAGAGACCCAGTACTTC
>NA|TRBJ2-1|NA|TRBV5-4
CASSLQGGLINEQFF
TGTGCCAGCAGCTTGCAGGGGGGCCTGATCAATGAGCAGTTCTTC
>NA|TRBJ1-1|NA|TRBV19
CASIARYTEAFF
TGTGCCAGTATCGCACGATACACTGAAGCTTTCTTT
>many|TRBJ2-3|TRBD2|TRBV19
CASSTLAGVTDTQYF
TGTGCCAGTAGTACTCTAGCGGGGGTCACAGATACGCAGTATTTT
>many|TRBJ2-2|TRBD2|TRBV4-2
CASSGGSGDVGELFF
TGTGCCAGCAGCGGTGGTAGCGGGGATGTCGGGGAGCTGTTTTTT
>NA|TRBJ2-1|NA|TRBV12-3/TRBV12-4
CASSPEERAEQFF
TGTGCCAGCTCCCCGGAGGAGCGGGCTGAGCAGTTCTTC
>many|TRBJ1-3|NA|TRBV7-6
CASSLVVTHSGNTIYF
TGTGCCAGCAGCTTAGTCGTAACTCACTCTGGAAACACCATATATTTT
>few|TRBJ1-2|NA|TRBV9
CASSPNPTNFYGYTF
TGTGCCAGCAGCCCTAATCCGACAAATTTCTATGGCTACACCTTC
>medium-sized|TRBJ1-5|NA|TRBV6-1
CASNPTGSNQPQHF
TGTGCCAGCAACCCCACAGGGAGCAATCAGCCCCAGCATTTT
>medium-sized|TRBJ2-3|NA|TRBV20-1
CSARDQGQGTQYF
TGCAGTGCTAGAGATCAGGGTCAAGGGACGCAGTATTTT
>many|TRBJ1-5|NA|TRBV3-1
CASSQMGQARQPQHF
TGTGCCAGCAGCCAAATGGGCCAGGCGAGACAGCCCCAGCATTTT
>NA|TRBJ2-1|NA|TRBV6-2/TRBV6-3
CASSYQNEQFF
TGTGCCAGCAGTTACCAGAATGAGCAGTTCTTC
>medium-sized|TRBJ1-1|NA|TRBV7-8
CASSLIPMNTEAFF
TGTGCCAGCAGCTTAATACCCATGAACACTGAAGCTTTCTTT
>medium-sized|TRBJ2-2|TRBD2|TRBV7-3
CASSSAGPDTGELFF
TGTGCCAGCAGCTCAGCGGGGCCCGACACCGGGGAGCTGTTTTTT
>NA|TRBJ2-3|NA|TRBV2
CASTAAAEFTGTQYF
TGTGCCAGCACCGCGGCCGCAGAGTTCACAGGTACGCAGTATTTT
>many|TRBJ1-2|NA|TRBV7-3
CASSLYGISRPPYGYTF
TGTGCCAGCAGCTTATACGGGATATCACGACCTCCTTATGGCTACACCTTC
>NA|TRBJ2-1|TRBD1|TRBV19
CASSPKGQSVSYNEQFF
TGTGCCAGTAGTCCAAAGGGACAGTCCGTCTCCTACAATGAGCAGTTCTTC
>medium-sized|TRBJ1-1|NA|TRBV28
CAIYGNTEAFF
TGTGCCATTTACGGGAACACTGAAGCTTTCTTT
>medium-sized|TRBJ1-1|NA|TRBV27
CASSPPMAEAFF
TGTGCCAGCAGTCCCCCCATGGCTGAAGCTTTCTTT
>many|TRBJ1-5|NA|TRBV7-6
CASSLYGGGQSNQPQHF
TGTGCCAGCAGCTTATATGGGGGCGGTCAGAGCAATCAGCCCCAGCATTTT
>many|TRBJ2-3|TRBD1|TRBV7-3
CASSNPNRGRATDTQYF
TGTGCCAGCAGCAACCCGAACAGGGGGCGAGCCACAGATACGCAGTATTTT
>medium-sized|TRBJ2-5|NA|TRBV28
CASKLAEQETQYF
TGTGCCAGTAAGCTGGCAGAACAAGAGACCCAGTACTTC
>medium-sized|TRBJ2-1|TRBD1|TRBV6-1
CASSPGGLNNEQFF
TGTGCCAGCTCCCCAGGGGGATTAAACAATGAGCAGTTCTTC
>few|TRBJ1-5|NA|TRBV12-3/TRBV12-4
CASSFRTGANQPQHF
TGTGCCAGCAGTTTTAGAACAGGCGCAAATCAGCCCCAGCATTTT
>medium-sized|TRBJ2-4|NA|TRBV6-1
CAVRDLRGIQYF
TGTGCCGTCCGGGACCTACGGGGCATTCAGTACTTC
>many|TRBJ2-4|NA|TRBV29-1
CSVERELAKNIQYF
TGCAGCGTTGAGCGTGAATTAGCCAAAAACATTCAGTACTTC
>NA|TRBJ2-1|TRBD2|TRBV6-6
CAGSYSLREHNEQFF
TGCGCCGGCAGTTACTCGCTGCGGGAGCACAATGAGCAGTTCTTC
>NA|TRBJ1-1|NA|TRBV11-2
CASSLDPALNTEAFF
TGTGCCAGCAGCTTAGACCCAGCCTTGAACACTGAAGCTTTCTTT
>large|TRBJ2-3|NA|TRBV27
CASSFRATDTQYF
TGTGCCAGCAGTTTTCGGGCCACAGATACGCAGTATTTT
>many|TRBJ2-1|TRBD2|TRBV5-4
CASSRTSGGANEQFF
TGTGCCAGCAGTCGAACTAGCGGGGGGGCCAATGAGCAGTTCTTC
>many|TRBJ2-2|TRBD1|TRBV12-3/TRBV12-4
CASSRQGDTGELFF
TGTGCCAGCAGCCGACAGGGTGATACCGGGGAGCTGTTTTTT
>many|TRBJ1-1|NA|TRBV4-1
CASSQLTVNTEAFF
TGCGCCAGCAGCCAACTGACAGTGAACACTGAAGCTTTCTTT
>NA|TRBJ2-1|TRBD1|TRBV2
CASRDRALKSYNEQFF
TGTGCCAGCAGGGACAGGGCACTAAAATCCTACAATGAGCAGTTCTTC
>medium-sized|TRBJ2-2|NA|TRBV4-1
CASSQLIRFTGELFF
TGCGCCAGCAGCCAATTAATTAGGTTTACCGGGGAGCTGTTTTTT
>medium-sized|TRBJ1-5|NA|TRBV7-6
CASSLDIHQPQHF
TGTGCCAGCAGCTTAGACATTCATCAGCCCCAGCATTTT
>many|TRBJ1-1|NA|TRBV11-2
CASSLDPWSEGLNTEAFF
TGTGCCAGCAGCTTAGATCCCTGGAGTGAAGGATTGAACACTGAAGCTTTCTTT
>medium-sized|TRBJ1-1|NA|TRBV2
CASSVNRNTEAFF
TGTGCCAGCAGTGTAAACAGGAACACTGAAGCTTTCTTT
>NA|TRBJ1-2|NA|TRBV5-1
CASSLDGEAYGYTF
TGCGCCAGCAGCTTGGATGGGGAGGCCTATGGCTACACCTTC
>medium-sized|TRBJ1-5|NA|TRBV20-1
CSATDRGGNQPQHF
TGCAGTGCAACCGATCGGGGTGGCAATCAGCCCCAGCATTTT
>NA|TRBJ2-1|NA|TRBV28
CASSPAALRGNYNEQFF
TGTGCCAGCAGTCCCGCGGCCCTACGGGGGAACTACAATGAGCAGTTCTTC
>medium-sized|TRBJ1-5|NA|TRBV10-2
CASSSQGTFNQPQHF
TGCGCCAGCTCATCCCAGGGCACTTTCAATCAGCCCCAGCATTTT
>large|TRBJ1-1|TRBD1|TRBV6-1
CASSEEVTGGLEAFF
TGTGCCAGCAGTGAAGAGGTGACAGGGGGCCTTGAAGCTTTCTTT
>many|TRBJ2-1|NA|TRBV7-3
CASSPSTTYNEQFF
TGTGCCAGCAGCCCATCTACTACCTACAATGAGCAGTTCTTC
>large|TRBJ1-2|NA|TRBV27
CASTLTWGYGYTF
TGTGCCAGCACCCTCACCTGGGGATATGGCTACACCTTC
>medium-sized|TRBJ2-1|NA|TRBV6-1
CASSRDLSSYNEQFF
TGTGCCAGCAGCCGCGACTTGAGCTCCTACAATGAGCAGTTCTTC
>many|TRBJ2-1|NA|TRBV5-4
CASSLEQVNEQFF
TGTGCCAGCAGCTTAGAGCAGGTCAATGAGCAGTTCTTC
>many|TRBJ1-1|NA|TRBV7-9
CASSSSGGHTEAFF
TGTGCCAGCAGCTCCTCCGGAGGTCACACTGAAGCTTTCTTT
>medium-sized|TRBJ2-5|NA|TRBV7-2
CASSSGRVETQYF
TGTGCCAGCAGCTCCGGACGCGTGGAGACCCAGTACTTC
>many|TRBJ1-5|NA|TRBV10-2
CASSSTGYSNQPQHF
TGCGCCAGCAGTTCGACGGGTTATAGCAATCAGCCCCAGCATTTT